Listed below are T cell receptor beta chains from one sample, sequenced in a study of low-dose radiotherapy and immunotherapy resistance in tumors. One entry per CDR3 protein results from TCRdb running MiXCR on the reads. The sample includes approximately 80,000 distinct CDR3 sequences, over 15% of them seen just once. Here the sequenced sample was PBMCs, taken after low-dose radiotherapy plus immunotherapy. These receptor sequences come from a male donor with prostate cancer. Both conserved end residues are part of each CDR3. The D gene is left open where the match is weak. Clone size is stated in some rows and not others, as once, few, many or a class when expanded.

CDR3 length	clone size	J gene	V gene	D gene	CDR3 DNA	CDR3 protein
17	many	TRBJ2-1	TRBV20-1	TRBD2	TGCAGTGCTAGAGGACTAGCGGGAGTGTCCGCCTACAATGAGCAGTTCTTC	CSARGLAGVSAYNEQFF
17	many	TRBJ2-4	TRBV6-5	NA	TGTGCCAGCAGTTCCCGCCACGGCGGCTTAGCCAAAAACATTCAGTACTTC	CASSSRHGGLAKNIQYF
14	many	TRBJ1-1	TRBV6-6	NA	TGTGCCAGCACCGGGACTCGGACTAACACTGAAGCTTTCTTT	CASTGTRTNTEAFF
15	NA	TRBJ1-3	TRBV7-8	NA	TGTGCCAGCAGCCCTCGGGATCCCTCTGGAAACACCATATATTTT	CASSPRDPSGNTIYF
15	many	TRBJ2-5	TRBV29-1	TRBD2	TGCAGCGTTGAAGAGTTGAGCGGGAGTGCGGAGACCCAGTACTTC	CSVEELSGSAETQYF
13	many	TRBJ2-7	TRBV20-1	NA	TGCAGTGCTAGCCCCCCCGGATACTACGAGCAGTACTTC	CSASPPGYYEQYF
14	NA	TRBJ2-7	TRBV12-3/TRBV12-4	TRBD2	TGTGCCAGCAGCCCAAGCGGGACCTACTACGAGCAGTACTTC	CASSPSGTYYEQYF
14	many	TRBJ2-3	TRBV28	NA	TGTGCCAGCACCAATAGGGGTCCGGTGGATACGCAGTATTTT	CASTNRGPVDTQYF
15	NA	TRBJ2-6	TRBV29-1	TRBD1	TGCAGCGTGACCGGGACAGCCTCTGGGGCCAACGTCCTGACTTTC	CSVTGTASGANVLTF
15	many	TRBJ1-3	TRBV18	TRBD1	TGTGCCAGCGGGCGGGACAGAGGCTCTGGAAACACCATATATTTT	CASGRDRGSGNTIYF
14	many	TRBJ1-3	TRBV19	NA	TGTGCCAGCTCTCCAGTAATCTCTGGAAACACCATATATTTT	CASSPVISGNTIYF
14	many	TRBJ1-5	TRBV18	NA	TGTGCCAGCTCACCACTCCGCACGAATCAGCCCCAGCATTTT	CASSPLRTNQPQHF
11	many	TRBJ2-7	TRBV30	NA	TGTGCCTGGAGTAAACAGGTCGAGCAGTACTTC	CAWSKQVEQYF
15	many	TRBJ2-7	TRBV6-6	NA	TGTGCCAGCAGCCCCAACAGGGATAGTCCCAACGAGCAGTACTTC	CASSPNRDSPNEQYF
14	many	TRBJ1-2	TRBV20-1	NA	TGCAGTGCTGGCATCGGGCGGATTAACTATGGCTACACCTTC	CSAGIGRINYGYTF
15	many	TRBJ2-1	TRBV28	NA	TGTGCCAGCAGGGGACCGAGGGACTGGCAAAATGAGCAGTTCTTC	CASRGPRDWQNEQFF
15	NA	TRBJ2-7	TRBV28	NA	TGTGCCAGCAGTTTAGGTTTTAGTGAGACCTACGAGCAGTACTTC	CASSLGFSETYEQYF
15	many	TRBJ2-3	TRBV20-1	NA	TGCAGTGCTGGCCCAGTAGGGACGGCCACAGATACGCAGTATTTT	CSAGPVGTATDTQYF
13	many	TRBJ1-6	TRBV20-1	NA	TGCAGTGGGTTGGCGGGGCCAGGGTCACCCCTCCACTTT	CSGLAGPGSPLHF
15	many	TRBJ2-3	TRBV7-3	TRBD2	TGTGCCAGCAGGGCTAGCGGGAGTTATGCAGATACGCAGTATTTT	CASRASGSYADTQYF
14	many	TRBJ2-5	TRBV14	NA	TGTGCCAGCAGCCACTCCCCCCGCCGGGAGACCCAGTACTTC	CASSHSPRRETQYF
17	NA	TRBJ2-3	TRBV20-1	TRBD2	TGCAGTGCTAGAGGACCCCTAGCGGGAGGGCCAACCGATACGCAGTATTTT	CSARGPLAGGPTDTQYF
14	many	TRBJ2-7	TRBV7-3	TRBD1	TGTGCCAGCAGCTCCGGGACAGGCATAAACGAGCAGTACTTC	CASSSGTGINEQYF
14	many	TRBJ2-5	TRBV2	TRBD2	TGTGCCAGCAGTCGGGCGGGGGGCGGGGAGACCCAGTACTTC	CASSRAGGGETQYF
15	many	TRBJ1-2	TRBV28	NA	TGTGCCAGCAGTTTAGAACAGGGCCGAAACTATGGCTACACCTTC	CASSLEQGRNYGYTF
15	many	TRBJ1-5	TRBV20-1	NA	TGCAGTGCTAGAACCGGGGGGGGGCGCGGTCAGCCCCAGCATTTT	CSARTGGGRGQPQHF
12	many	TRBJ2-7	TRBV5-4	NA	TGTGCCAGCAGCTTTAATACCTACGAGCAGTACTTC	CASSFNTYEQYF
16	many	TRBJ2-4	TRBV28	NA	TGTGCCAGCAGCCCCCGGGGCACGGGAGCCAAAAACATTCAGTACTTC	CASSPRGTGAKNIQYF
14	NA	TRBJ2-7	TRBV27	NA	TGTGCCAGCACTCGTCAGGGGGGCGCCTACGAGCAGTACTTC	CASTRQGGAYEQYF
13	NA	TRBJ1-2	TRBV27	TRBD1	TGTGCCAGCACTGAGAGGGGGGACAGAGGCTACACCTTC	CASTERGDRGYTF
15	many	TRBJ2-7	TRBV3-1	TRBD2	TGTGCCAGCAGCCAAGGCGGGAGGGCCCCCTACGAGCAGTACTTC	CASSQGGRAPYEQYF
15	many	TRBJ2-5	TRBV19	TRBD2	TGTGCCAGTAGTAACCTAGCGGGAGCGGGGGAGACCCAGTACTTC	CASSNLAGAGETQYF
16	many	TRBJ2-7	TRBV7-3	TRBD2	TGTGCCAGCAGCTTATATCCCGGACTAGATGGCTACGAGCAGTACTTC	CASSLYPGLDGYEQYF